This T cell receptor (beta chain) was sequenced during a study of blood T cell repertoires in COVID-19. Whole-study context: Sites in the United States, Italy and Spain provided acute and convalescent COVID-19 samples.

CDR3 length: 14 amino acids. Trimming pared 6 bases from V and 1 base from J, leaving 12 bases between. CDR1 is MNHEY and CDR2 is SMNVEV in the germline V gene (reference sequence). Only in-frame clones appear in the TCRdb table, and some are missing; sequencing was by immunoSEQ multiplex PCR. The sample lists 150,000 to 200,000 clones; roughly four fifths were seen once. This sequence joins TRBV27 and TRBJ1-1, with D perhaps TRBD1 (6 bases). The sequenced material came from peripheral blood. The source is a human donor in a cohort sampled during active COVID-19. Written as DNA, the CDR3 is TGTGCCAGCAGGAGAGGGGGACAGAACACTGAAGCTTTCTTT. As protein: CASRRGGQNTEAFF.